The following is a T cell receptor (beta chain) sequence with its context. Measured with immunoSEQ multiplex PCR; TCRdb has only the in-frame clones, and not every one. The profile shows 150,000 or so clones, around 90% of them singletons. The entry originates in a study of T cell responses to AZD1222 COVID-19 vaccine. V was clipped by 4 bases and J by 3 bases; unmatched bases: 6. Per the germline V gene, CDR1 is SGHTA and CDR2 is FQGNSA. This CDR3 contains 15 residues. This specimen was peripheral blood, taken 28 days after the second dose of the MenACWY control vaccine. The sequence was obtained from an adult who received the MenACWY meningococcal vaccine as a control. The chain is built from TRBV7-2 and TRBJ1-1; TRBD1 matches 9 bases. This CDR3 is CASSSPGQGDTEAFF. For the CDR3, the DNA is TGTGCCAGCAGCTCCCCGGGACAGGGCGACACTGAAGCTTTCTTT.